These T cell receptor beta chains were read from a single sample in a study of T cells after yellow fever vaccination. TCRdb processed the 5' RACE reads anew with MiXCR; each CDR3 protein has one entry. The sample has hundreds of thousands of distinct CDR3 sequences, approximately 12% seen once. This sample comprised CD4+ T cells sorted from PBMCs, obtained 15 days after the yellow fever booster vaccination. These receptors all stem from a man younger than 35 who received the YFV17D yellow fever vaccine. CDR3s include the opening cysteine and the closing phenylalanine or tryptophan. A D gene is named only where the DNA matches it firmly. The size field is filled for only some rows; it gives once, few, many or a size class.

D	size	V	J	DNA	CDR3
.	few	TRBV5-6	TRBJ2-1	TGTGCCAGCAGCTTCGTCTCGAGGGGGGGCGACAATGAGCAGTTCTTC	CASSFVSRGGDNEQFF
.	many	TRBV4-3	TRBJ2-2	TGCGCCAGCAGCCATGATAACAGGGACACCGGGGAGCTGTTTTTT	CASSHDNRDTGELFF
.	few	TRBV5-1	TRBJ2-1	TGCGCCAGCAGGGTGGGTGGTTCCGTAGCCTACAATGAGCAGTTCTTC	CASRVGGSVAYNEQFF
.	few	TRBV9	TRBJ1-2	TGTGCCAGCAGCGTAGATATAAGGATCTCCTATGGCTACACCTTC	CASSVDIRISYGYTF
.	few	TRBV5-1	TRBJ2-5	TGCGCCAGCAACGCGGTTGAGACCCAGTACTTC	CASNAVETQYF
TRBD2	few	TRBV5-1	TRBJ2-3	TGCGCCAGCAGCTCTAGCGGGGTCTACACAGATACGCAGTATTTT	CASSSSGVYTDTQYF
.	.	TRBV9	TRBJ2-1	TGTGCCAGCAGCGGTAGGGAGAGAGAGCAGTTCTTC	CASSGREREQFF
.	few	TRBV14	TRBJ2-5	TGTGCCAGCAGCCAAGTGGGGGCTTCAGTCGGGACCCAGTACTTC	CASSQVGASVGTQYF
.	.	TRBV7-3	TRBJ2-3	TGTGCCAGCAGCATCACTAGGTTTGGCGATACGCAGTATTTT	CASSITRFGDTQYF
.	few	TRBV5-1	TRBJ1-3	TGCGCCAGCACCCTGGGGGACTCTGGAAACACCATATATTTT	CASTLGDSGNTIYF
TRBD2	few	TRBV5-1	TRBJ2-1	TGCGCCAGCAGCGCCCGGACTAGCGGGGATAATGAGCAGTTCTTC	CASSARTSGDNEQFF
TRBD2	few	TRBV20-1	TRBJ2-7	TGCAGTGCTCCCCCTAGCGGGGGACCCTACGAGCAGTACTTC	CSAPPSGGPYEQYF
.	.	TRBV27	TRBJ1-4	TGTGCCAGCAGTTTATCGGGGCCAACTAATGAAAAACTGTTTTTT	CASSLSGPTNEKLFF
.	few	TRBV4-1	TRBJ1-5	TGCGCCAGCAGCCAAGATAGGGGGGGCCGGAATCAGCCCCAGCATTTT	CASSQDRGGRNQPQHF
.	.	TRBV18	TRBJ2-2	TGTGCCAGCTCACCATACAGGGACGCCGGGGAGCTGTTTTTT	CASSPYRDAGELFF
.	few	TRBV4-1	TRBJ2-2	TGCGCCAGCAGCCGATATCGGAGAACAGGTTTCGTCACCGGGGAGCTGTTTTTT	CASSRYRRTGFVTGELFF
.	few	TRBV19	TRBJ1-5	TGTGCCAGTAGTATGTGGGTCCGCGAACAGCCCCAGCATTTT	CASSMWVREQPQHF
.	many	TRBV3-1	TRBJ2-2	TGTGCCAGCAGCCAACTCAGTAGGGAGCTGTTTTTT	CASSQLSRELFF
.	.	TRBV6-2/TRBV6-3	TRBJ1-5	TGTGCCAGCAGTTTTGACCAGGGCAATCAGCCCCAGCATTTT	CASSFDQGNQPQHF
.	many	TRBV25-1	TRBJ2-7	TGTGCCAGCAGTGGTTACTACGAGCAGTACTTC	CASSGYYEQYF
TRBD2	.	TRBV30	TRBJ2-3	TGTGCCTGGAGTGGAGGCGGGGGGGTAAAAGATACGCAGTATTTT	CAWSGGGGVKDTQYF
TRBD1	.	TRBV20-1	TRBJ1-6	TGCAGTGCTCCTAGGAATTCCGGGACAGGGAGTGATTCACCCCTCCACTTT	CSAPRNSGTGSDSPLHF
.	few	TRBV18	TRBJ1-2	TGTGCCAGCTCACCACTTGAGGGCGCGGGTGGCTACACCTTC	CASSPLEGAGGYTF
TRBD2	.	TRBV9	TRBJ2-1	TGTGCCAGCAGCGTAGGTGGGACTAGCGCCAATGAGCAGTTCTTC	CASSVGGTSANEQFF
.	few	TRBV2	TRBJ2-1	TGTGCCAGCAGCCCTGACTTGTATGAGCAGTTCTTC	CASSPDLYEQFF
TRBD2	.	TRBV5-1	TRBJ2-2	TGCGCCAGCGGGCTGGGGCTAGCGGTGAACACCGGGGAGCTGTTTTTT	CASGLGLAVNTGELFF
.	.	TRBV2	TRBJ1-1	TGTGCCAGCAGTGTAGTCGGTGAAGCTTTCTTT	CASSVVGEAFF
TRBD2	.	TRBV2	TRBJ2-3	TGTGCCAGCAGTCGCGGGGGGGCCATAGGAGATACGCAGTATTTT	CASSRGGAIGDTQYF
TRBD1	.	TRBV25-1	TRBJ2-5	TGTGCCAGCAGTGTGGGGGCAGGGGGCTACCAAGAGACCCAGTACTTC	CASSVGAGGYQETQYF
.	.	TRBV7-2	TRBJ2-1	TGTGCCAGCAGCTTAGTTAGGAATGAGCAGTTCTTC	CASSLVRNEQFF
TRBD1	few	TRBV29-1	TRBJ1-2	TGCAGCGTCGGACAGGGGTTTGACTATGGCTACACCTTC	CSVGQGFDYGYTF
TRBD1	.	TRBV9	TRBJ1-1	TGTGCCAGCAGCGTGACAGGGGGCGCATGGAACACTGAAGCTTTCTTT	CASSVTGGAWNTEAFF
.	.	TRBV5-5	TRBJ1-2	TGTGCCAGCAGGCTGGGAGATAACTATGGCTACACCTTC	CASRLGDNYGYTF
.	few	TRBV27	TRBJ1-1	TGTGCCAGCAGTCCTGTATTGCATTTCTTT	CASSPVLHFF
TRBD1	few	TRBV4-1	TRBJ1-6	TGCGCCAGCAGCCAACTATCTCCCGGGACAGGAAATTCACCCCTCCACTTT	CASSQLSPGTGNSPLHF
.	.	TRBV3-1	TRBJ1-1	TGTGCCAGCAGCCAGAGGGCTGAAGCTTTCTTT	CASSQRAEAFF
.	.	TRBV18	TRBJ2-7	TGTGCCAGCTCACCGGGGATTGTGGAGTACGAGCAGTACTTC	CASSPGIVEYEQYF
.	few	TRBV27	TRBJ2-3	TGTGCCAGCAGTTTGACTGTGGAGACGCAGTATTTT	CASSLTVETQYF
.	.	TRBV28	TRBJ2-2	TGTGCCAGCAGTTCCAAGGGGCGGAACACCGGGGAGCTGTTTTTT	CASSSKGRNTGELFF
.	.	TRBV7-2	TRBJ2-3	TGTGCCAGCAGCTTAGCGTCCGTGGGGTCAGATACGCAGTATTTT	CASSLASVGSDTQYF
TRBD1	.	TRBV7-2	TRBJ1-2	TGTGCCAGCAGCCCGAGGACAGGGGGGATCTATGGCTACACCTTC	CASSPRTGGIYGYTF
.	.	TRBV14	TRBJ2-4	TGTGCCAGCAGCCAGAGTAGAAGAAACATTCAGTACTTC	CASSQSRRNIQYF
TRBD1	.	TRBV25-1	TRBJ1-1	TGTGCCAGCAGACAGGGGGCTCGACCTGAAGCTTTCTTT	CASRQGARPEAFF
.	.	TRBV5-1	TRBJ2-3	TGCGCCAGCAGGCTACTAGAAGACACAGATACGCAGTATTTT	CASRLLEDTDTQYF
.	.	TRBV5-1	TRBJ2-5	TGCGCCAGCAGTCCAGCCCAGGGCCGGGGAGAGACCCAGTACTTC	CASSPAQGRGETQYF
TRBD1	.	TRBV5-1	TRBJ2-3	TGCGCCAGCAGCTCTACAGGGGGCCTTAGCACAGATACGCAGTATTTT	CASSSTGGLSTDTQYF
.	few	TRBV12-3/TRBV12-4	TRBJ1-1	TGTGCCAGCAGCGCCGCCTCGGGGGTGAACACTGAAGCTTTCTTT	CASSAASGVNTEAFF
.	.	TRBV27	TRBJ2-1	TGTGCCAGCAGTTTATCGGACAGATACAATGAGCAGTTCTTC	CASSLSDRYNEQFF